These 26 T cell receptor beta chains came from one sample sequenced in a study of blood T cells in healthy people across ages. PCR was performed a second time for about 7 to 11 cycles using a sample-barcoded 5' primer and a J-beta primer mix. TCRdb re-called the 5' RACE reads through MiXCR, storing one row per CDR3 protein. The data contain 1.5 million to 2 million distinct CDR3 sequences, roughly 28% of them seen just once; the ten biggest clones take up about 7.7%. The source material was blood. These receptors were collected from a young woman in good health.

Comment on this clonotype: A read error is possible here, since a much larger clone lies one base away. The CDR3 DNA reads TGCAGCGTTGAAAGAGGCACAGGTACGCAGTATTTT. Amino acid sequence: CSVERGTGTQYF. V usage is TRBV29-1 and J usage is TRBJ2-3, with a possible D match to TRBD1 (5 bases). Germline CDR1 SQVTM, CDR2 ANQGSEA. This CDR3 is 12 amino acids long.

This clonotype was picked up one time. The rearrangement joins TRBV12-3 or TRBV12-4 to TRBJ1-2; D ambiguous. The CDR3 is 12 residues long. Trimming took off 5 bases at V and 4 bases at J, with 8 bases between the two ends. DNA for the CDR3: TGTGCCAGCAGTAACAAGCTCTATGGCTACACCTTC. This codes for CASSNKLYGYTF.

The rearrangement links TRBV11-2 to TRBJ2-1; a possible D gene is TRBD2 (6 bases). The V gene lost 3 bases and the J gene lost 10 bases, with 16 bases spanning the gap. Germline V gene data show CDR1 as SGHAT and CDR2 as FQNNGV. This CDR3 region has 14 residues. The CDR3 protein is CASSLAGRQKEQFF. CDR3 coding DNA: TGTGCCAGCAGCTTGGCGGGACGTCAAAAGGAGCAGTTCTTC.

The chain couples TRBV12-3 or TRBV12-4 to TRBJ1-6; TRBD1 matches 8 bases. The CDR3 extends over 14 amino acids. The V segment lost 3 bases and the J segment 8 bases; nucleotides outside the gene matches: 3. The chain's CDR3 is CASSFTGGDSPLHF. The CDR3 DNA follows: TGTGCCAGCAGTTTTACAGGGGGGGATTCACCCCTCCACTTT.

Here the CDR3 DNA reads TGTGCCAGCAGTGAAGGGGTCCAAAACCCCGAGCAGTTCTTC. Its protein is CASSEGVQNPEQFF. This rearrangement joins TRBV2 to TRBJ2-1; D unclear. The CDR3 totals 14 residues. The V end was cut by 1 base, the J end by 10 bases, with 14 bases between. The germline CDR1 and CDR2 sequences are SNHLY and FYNNEI.

Only a few counts were recorded for this clonotype. This CDR3 reads CASSPLRASKRRNEQFF. CDR3 coding DNA: TGTGCCAGCTCACCCCTCCGCGCCTCTAAAAGGAGAAATGAGCAGTTCTTC. This chain connects TRBV18 to TRBJ2-1; no definite D call. V shed 3 bases and J shed 7 bases, with 22 bases lying between them. CDR3 length: 17 amino acids. Germline CDR1 reads KGHSH; CDR2 reads LQKENI.

The chain joins TRBV5-1 to TRBJ2-1, with 14 bases matching TRBD2. V gave up 3 bases and J gave up 2 bases; unmatched junction bases: 10. The V gene's germline CDR1 is SGHRS and CDR2 YFSETQ. This CDR3 comprises 19 residues. The CDR3: CASSSMTSGRDNPYNEQFF. The CDR3 coding sequence is TGCGCCAGCAGCTCCATGACTAGCGGGAGGGATAACCCCTACAATGAGCAGTTCTTC.

The rearrangement joins TRBV24-1 to TRBJ1-2; D gene uncertain. Germline-derived CDR1 and CDR2 are KGHDR and SFDVKD. The CDR3 extends over 16 amino acids. V lost 4 bases and J lost 4, with 18 bases in between. CDR3 in amino acids: CATSDPHYDGAYGYTF. In nucleotides, the CDR3 is TGTGCCACCAGTGACCCACACTACGACGGCGCCTATGGCTACACCTTC.

This clonotype was recorded a few times. The chain is built from TRBV20-1 and TRBJ2-3; D is uncertain. Germline CDR1 DFQATT, CDR2 SNEGSKA (reference sequence). This CDR3 has 15 residues. Deletions cut 3 bases from V and 1 base from J, with 14 bases between. As DNA, the CDR3 is TGCAGTGCTAGGGGAATTAACTCTGGCACAGATACGCAGTATTTT. Residues: CSARGINSGTDTQYF.

The J gene is TRBJ2-3, the V gene TRBV5-5; possible D gene TRBD2, 5 bases. Germline CDR1 reads SGHKS; CDR2 reads YYEKEE (reference sequence). The CDR3 runs to 11 residues. V lost 10 bases to trimming and J lost 7 bases, with 13 bases between them. The CDR3 is CAGPHGNTQYF. The CDR3 coding sequence is TGTGCCGGCCCACACGGGAATACGCAGTATTTT.

This chain's CDR3 is CATSIDRGPYEQYF. CDR3 coding DNA: TGTGCCACCAGCATAGACAGGGGACCATACGAGCAGTACTTC. This chain connects TRBV15 to TRBJ2-7; 8 nucleotides agree with TRBD1. The CDR3 consists of 14 residues. The V and J ends lost 4 bases and 4 bases, in that order; junction bases with no gene match: 6. Per the germline V gene, CDR1 is LNHNV and CDR2 is YYDKDF (reference sequence).

The gene calls are TRBV9 and TRBJ1-4; 8 bases agree with TRBD1. CDR1 SGDLS and CDR2 YYNGEE come from the germline V gene. The CDR3 runs to 14 residues. The V and J ends lost 3 bases and 7 bases, in that order; junction bases with no gene match: 5. This chain's CDR3 is CASSAGQGSEKLFF. CDR3 coding DNA: TGTGCCAGCAGCGCCGGACAGGGAAGTGAAAAACTGTTTTTT.

The rearrangement uses TRBV21-1 and TRBJ2-7; the table's D gene call, TRBD2, was not cross checked with the DNA. TRBV21-1 is termed a pseudogene. This CDR3 contains 16 residues. The CDR3 DNA is TGTGCCAGCAGTAACGGGACTAGCGGGAGTTCCTACGAGCAGTACTTC. Translated: CASSNGTSGSSYEQYF.

A few counts support this clonotype. V and J are TRBV20-1 and TRBJ2-7, with 10 bases fitting TRBD2. The junction had 10 bases not matched to a gene; V was cut back by 1 base and J by 4 bases. The CDR3 loop spans 16 amino acids. Germline CDR1 is DFQATT and CDR2 is SNEGSKA (reference sequence). The CDR3 DNA reads TGCAGTGCTAGAGTCGTGGCAGCGGGAGGGGGATACGAGCAGTACTTC. As protein: CSARVVAAGGGYEQYF.

The chain is built from TRBV13 and TRBJ2-7; the match to TRBD1 covers 9 bases. Germline V lookup: CDR1 PRHDT, CDR2 FYEKMQ (reference sequence). The CDR3 loop spans 13 amino acids. The trim removed 7 bases at V and 7 bases at J, leaving 8 bases unmatched. CDR3 sequence: CASIQTGGNEQYF. The CDR3 DNA sequence: TGTGCCAGCATCCAGACAGGGGGAAATGAGCAGTACTTC.

Only a few counts were recorded for this clonotype. This chain links TRBV20-1 with TRBJ2-7, with 9 bases identical to TRBD1. CDR3 length: 14 amino acids. The junction had 5 bases not matched to a gene; V was cut back by 0 bases and J by 5 bases. CDR1 and CDR2 (germline): DFQATT, SNEGSKA (reference sequence). The CDR3 DNA reads TGCAGTGCTAGAGAGGGGGGACAGGGAAACGAGCAGTACTTC. This sequence encodes CSAREGGQGNEQYF.

This clonotype was counted a few times. The junction does not match germline at one end; this may be a read error. J is TRBJ2-1 and V is TRBV5-1, with D perhaps matching TRBD2 (6 bases). Germline-derived CDR1 and CDR2 are SGHRS and YFSETQ. The CDR3 totals 15 residues. The CDR3: CASSSGDWNREEQFF. CDR3 bases: TGCGCCAGTAGCTCGGGCGACTGGAATCGGGAGGAGCAGTTCTTC.

There are many counts of this clonotype. This chain links TRBV10-3 with TRBJ2-1; TRBD2 aligns across 7 bases. The V and J ends lost 4 bases and 9 bases, in that order; junction bases with no gene match: 6. Germline values: CDR1 ENHRY, CDR2 SYGVKD. The CDR3 is made up of 13 amino acids. In DNA form, the CDR3 reads TGTGCCATCAGTGGACTAGCAGGACCTGAGCAGTTCTTC. Translation: CAISGLAGPEQFF.

The gene calls are TRBV28 and TRBJ1-4; 7 bases map to TRBD1. This CDR3 is built from 13 residues. Germline lookup yields CDR1 MDHEN and CDR2 SYDVKM. Germline trimming cut 10 bases from V and 8 bases from J; bases unmatched to any gene: 10. DNA for the CDR3: TGTGCCACTCGTCCAGGGGGGAAGGAAAAACTGTTTTTT. This gives the protein CATRPGGKEKLFF.

As to this clonotype: A read error may produce the germline difference seen at one junction end. This chain uses TRBV7-9 with TRBJ2-1; possibly TRBD2 for D (5 bases). The germline V gene has CDR1 SEHNR and CDR2 FQNEAQ (reference sequence). This CDR3 region has 14 residues. The CDR3 region has the DNA TGCGCCAGCAGCCCCCCTAGCCCCCTAGATGAGCAGTTCTTC. Encoded protein: CASSPPSPLDEQFF.

In this sample, this clonotype turned up a few times. V and J are TRBV5-1 and TRBJ1-4, with D unclear. The CDR3 sequence is 16 residues long. V lost 2 bases and J 1 base, leaving 12 bases between the germline ends. Germline V gene data show CDR1 as SGHRS and CDR2 as YFSETQ. CDR3 nucleotide sequence: TGCGCCAGCAGCTTCGGAGGCGGCAGAACTAATGAAAAACTGTTTTTT. Translated, it gives CASSFGGGRTNEKLFF.

The chain joins TRBV21-1 to TRBJ2-7; the table names TRBD2, a call not compared with the DNA. TRBV21-1 has pseudogene status. This CDR3 contains 18 residues. The chain's CDR3 is CASSSDFAGVLHSYEQYF. The CDR3 nucleotides read TGTGCCAGCAGCTCGGATTTCGCTGGAGTCCTCCACTCCTACGAGCAGTACTTC.

The chain carries TRBV20-1 and TRBJ2-7; no firm D call. With 6 bases removed from V and 1 base from J, the gap between germline ends came to 13 bases. Germline V gene lookup returns CDR1 DFQATT and CDR2 SNEGSKA (reference sequence). The CDR3 has 13 residues. CDR3: CSAAETTSYEQYF. The CDR3, as DNA: TGCAGTGCCGCGGAGACAACTTCCTACGAGCAGTACTTC.

This clonotype was seen more than once but under ten times. The rearrangement joins TRBV7-9 to TRBJ1-2; weak D call: TRBD1 (6 bases). Germline CDR1 reads SEHNR; CDR2 reads FQNEAQ (reference sequence). V was shortened by 1 base and J by 2 bases, with 17 bases between the two germline ends. The CDR3 extends over 17 amino acids. CDR3 DNA: TGTGCCAGCAGCTTAGGCCCCGGGGGGCTCTTAAACTATGGCTACACCTTC. It translates to CASSLGPGGLLNYGYTF.

A word on this clonotype: Being one base from a much bigger clone, this may be a read error. As the CDR3 is not closed by the conserved phenylalanine or tryptophan, this likely results from a read error. This sequence joins TRBV25-1 and TRBJ2-7, with 12 bases aligning to TRBD1. The V segment lost 4 bases and the J segment 5 bases; nucleotides outside the gene matches: 6. Per the germline V gene, CDR1 is MGHDK and CDR2 is SYGVNS. The CDR3 covers 15 residues. CDR3 residues: CASSGPGTGGNEQYL. The CDR3, as DNA: TGTGCCAGCAGTGGACCCGGGACAGGGGGCAACGAGCAGTACTTA.

The table lists this clonotype with a few counts. The rearrangement links TRBV5-1 to TRBJ2-3, with 8 bases identical to TRBD2. CDR1 SGHRS and CDR2 YFSETQ come from the germline V gene. The CDR3 contains 17 residues. V lost 1 base to trimming and J lost 0 bases; unmatched junction nucleotides: 7. CDR3 region: CASSLPPLAGSTDTQYF. CDR3 DNA: TGCGCCAGCAGCTTGCCCCCCTTAGCGGGAAGCACAGATACGCAGTATTTT.